Listed below are T cell receptor beta chains from one sample, sequenced in a study of T cell responses to AZD1222 COVID-19 vaccine. The data were produced by immunoSEQ multiplex PCR, yet TCRdb's version contains in-frame clones alone and is incomplete. The table lists 150,000 or so clones, about 91% of them singletons. Source: peripheral blood, taken 28 days after the second AZD1222 dose. These receptors were collected from an adult who received the AZD1222 COVID-19 vaccine. Each CDR3 is given without its conserved first and last residue.

j_call v_call cdr3_aa
TRBJ2-5 TRBV6-6 ASSRTTSGGYQETQY
TRBJ2-7 TRBV19 ASSPQISYEQY
TRBJ1-6 TRBV14 ASSQDLATGPLH
TRBJ1-5 TRBV5-8 ASSPRGSQPQH
TRBJ2-3 TRBV6-6 ASRALTSGGTDTQY
TRBJ1-1 TRBV6-5 ASSVDRGRTEAF
TRBJ1-1 TRBV18 ASSPPRGAGDTEAF
TRBJ1-2 TRBV2 ASSVDKLFSGYT
TRBJ2-7 TRBV12-5 ASGNPLGQGATYEQY
TRBJ1-1 TRBV10-2 ASSPTGVGEAF
TRBJ1-1 TRBV2 ASSLGVEVWRNTEAF
TRBJ1-5 TRBV6-5 ASSRQVGNQPQH
TRBJ1-1 TRBV10-3 AIRLSLETEAF